These 21 T cell receptor beta chains were sequenced from one sample in a study of T cells in Graves' hyperthyroidism and ophthalmopathy. TCR beta CDR3 sequences were amplified from RNA transcripts. The HTBI set primed first-round TCR CDR3 RT-PCR. Each CDR3 protein gets one entry after TCRdb re-called the multiplex PCR reads with MiXCR. The sample includes hundreds of thousands of distinct CDR3 sequences, approximately 14% of them seen just once. What was sequenced was blood. The receptors originated from a woman aged 18-35 years with Graves' hyperthyroidism.

This sequence joins TRBV5-1 and TRBJ2-7, with 8 bases matching TRBD2. The CDR3 has 14 amino acids. V dropped 4 bases and J dropped 7; count of bases not matched to a gene: 10. Germline V CDR1 and CDR2: SGHRS, YFSETQ. The CDR3 region is CASSPGLVSWEQYF. CDR3 sequence (DNA): TGCGCCAGCAGCCCGGGACTAGTATCGTGGGAGCAGTACTTC.

To note about this clonotype: A much larger clone is a single base away; this may be a read error. The V and J genes are TRBV3-1 and TRBJ2-7, with 11 bases identical to TRBD2. Germline V gene lookup returns CDR1 LGHDT and CDR2 YNNKEL (reference sequence). The CDR3 contains 15 residues. The CDR3 protein is CASSWMTSGIYKQYF. The CDR3 DNA reads TGTGCCAGCAGCTGGATGACTAGCGGGATCTACAAGCAGTACTTC.

This clonotype was observed many times. The chain combines TRBV27 with TRBJ2-1, with D uncertain. The CDR3 is made up of 18 amino acids. Germline lookup yields CDR1 MNHEY and CDR2 SMNVEV (reference sequence). With 2 bases removed from V and 6 bases from J, the gap between germline ends came to 23 bases. The chain's CDR3 is CASSLPAPGLSGTNEQFF. The DNA for the CDR3 is TGTGCCAGCAGTTTACCCGCCCCCGGTTTGTCGGGTACCAATGAGCAGTTCTTC.

In regard to this clonotype: Sequence at one end of the junction differs from germline and may be a read error. J is TRBJ1-1 and V is TRBV7-9, with 8 nucleotides matching TRBD1. Germline loops: CDR1 SEHNR, CDR2 FQNEAQ (reference sequence). This CDR3 has 15 amino acids. The CDR3 nucleotides read TGTGTCAGCAGGCGGTCGACAGGGGTGAGCACTGAAGCTTTCTTT. It is translated as CVSRRSTGVSTEAFF.

This clonotype was counted many times. The chain employs TRBV11-1 and TRBJ1-2, with 7 bases lining up with TRBD1. The germline gives CDR1 SGHAT, CDR2 FQDESV (reference sequence). CDR3 length equals 14 residues. The trim removed 5 bases at V and 7 bases at J, leaving 10 bases unmatched. The CDR3 DNA reads as TGTGCCAGCAGCCCCGACAGGGCCACGGGTGGCTACACCTTC. Amino acid sequence: CASSPDRATGGYTF.

This chain connects TRBV20-1 to TRBJ2-7, with 10 bases lining up with TRBD2. Unmatched junction bases numbered 2, after V lost 1 base and J lost 2 bases. Germline CDR1 reads DFQATT; CDR2 reads SNEGSKA (reference sequence). The CDR3 covers 14 residues. CDR3 bases: TGCAGTGCTAGAGGGACTAGCGGCACCTACGAGCAGTACTTC. Its protein is CSARGTSGTYEQYF.

This clonotype came up many times. The V gene is TRBV12-3 or TRBV12-4, the J gene TRBJ1-1, with D unresolved. V lost 7 bases and J 1 base, leaving 10 bases between the germline ends. This CDR3 is built from 13 residues. In DNA, the CDR3 is TGTGCCAGCACCTCAAGGGAGAACACTGAAGCTTTCTTT. Protein sequence: CASTSRENTEAFF.

The rearrangement joins TRBV29-1 to TRBJ1-1; D is ambiguous. The germline CDR1 and CDR2 sequences are SQVTM and ANQGSEA. V was trimmed by 3 bases and J by 7 bases, leaving 12 bases between them. The CDR3 contains 12 residues. CDR3 loop: CSVEEDSGEAFF. CDR3 coding DNA: TGCAGCGTTGAGGAGGATAGTGGTGAAGCTTTCTTT.

This clonotype was seen a handful of times. The chain links TRBV7-9 to TRBJ2-7; D is perhaps TRBD1 or TRBD2 (7 bases each). This CDR3 has 16 residues. Trimming stripped 2 bases from V and 3 bases from J, with 17 bases between. Germline V gene sequence: CDR1 SEHNR, CDR2 FQNEAQ (reference sequence). The CDR3 DNA reads as TGTGCCAGCAGCTTATGGGGGGGGACAGCCGACTACGAGCAGTACTTC. Protein: CASSLWGGTADYEQYF.

The CDR3 spells CSAEEDTEAFF. In DNA, the CDR3 is TGCAGCGCGGAAGAAGACACTGAAGCTTTCTTT. The gene calls are TRBV29-1 and TRBJ1-1; the D is unclear. The CDR3 has 11 amino acids. Deletions cut 7 bases from V and 3 bases from J, with 9 bases between. Germline assignment: CDR1 SQVTM and CDR2 ANQGSEA. The full variable domain, with the rest looked up from reference TRBV29-1 and TRBJ1-1, is SAVISQKPSRDICQRGTSLTIQCQVDSQVTMMFWYRQQPGQSLTLIATANQGSEATYESGFVIDKFPISRPNLTFSTLTVSNMSPEDSSIYLCSAEEDTEAFFGQGTRLTVV.

This clonotype showed up just a few times. The chain employs TRBV9 and TRBJ1-2; D unresolved. CDR3 length: 15 residues. The germline V gene encodes CDR1 SGDLS and CDR2 YYNGEE. The V end was cut by 0 bases, the J end by 2 bases, with 11 bases between. The CDR3 spells CASSVEIDQNYGYTF. The DNA for the CDR3 is TGTGCCAGCAGCGTAGAGATAGACCAGAACTATGGCTACACCTTC.

This clonotype was detected ten times or more. The chain carries TRBV6-2 or TRBV6-3 and TRBJ1-1; a weak D match, TRBD1 (6 bases). The length of the CDR3 is 14 residues. Trimming cost V 2 bases and J 4 bases, with 11 bases left between them. Germline CDR1 and CDR2: MNHEY and SVGEGT. CDR3 amino acids: CASSYGQGSTEAFF. The CDR3 DNA reads TGTGCCAGCAGTTACGGGCAGGGGAGCACTGAAGCTTTCTTT.

This clonotype was detected only a few times. The chain carries TRBV7-6 and TRBJ1-1; 8 bases are a match to TRBD1. This CDR3 has 18 amino acids. Germline loops: CDR1 SGHVS, CDR2 FNYEAQ. V dropped 5 bases and J dropped 4; count of bases not matched to a gene: 18. The CDR3 sequence is CASSADYRFPGGFTEAFF. As DNA, the CDR3 is TGTGCCAGCAGCGCCGATTATAGATTTCCAGGGGGCTTCACTGAAGCTTTCTTT.

This clonotype has a count of ten or more. The CDR3 here is CATSGTGGPGTEAFF. The CDR3 DNA reads as TGTGCCACCAGTGGGACAGGGGGCCCGGGTACTGAAGCTTTCTTT. The chain has TRBV24-1 and TRBJ1-1; 11 positions agree with TRBD1. The CDR3 covers 15 residues. V gave up 5 bases and J gave up 5 bases; unmatched junction bases: 6. Germline assignment: CDR1 KGHDR and CDR2 SFDVKD.

The rearrangement links TRBV28 to TRBJ1-1; 7 nucleotides match TRBD1. The CDR3 has 16 residues. Germline V gene data show CDR1 as MDHEN and CDR2 as SYDVKM. Germline trimming cut 6 bases from V and 3 bases from J; bases unmatched to any gene: 13. The CDR3 sequence is CASSDSGTDLDTEAFF. CDR3 coding DNA: TGTGCCAGCAGCGATTCCGGGACAGATTTGGACACTGAAGCTTTCTTT.

Ten or more counts support this clonotype. The genes are TRBV9 and TRBJ1-1; D is perhaps TRBD1 (5 bases). V lost 3 bases and J 4 bases, leaving 10 bases between the germline ends. Germline lookup yields CDR1 SGDLS and CDR2 YYNGEE. This CDR3 region has 13 residues. In nucleotides, the CDR3 is TGTGCCAGCAGCGCCGGGACGGGCACTGAAGCTTTCTTT. Translated: CASSAGTGTEAFF.

This clonotype was counted many times. This chain joins TRBV20-1 and TRBJ2-7; D is unclear. The CDR3 runs 11 residues. Looked up from germline, CDR1 is DFQATT and CDR2 is SNEGSKA (reference sequence). V lost 4 bases and J 4 bases, leaving 8 bases between the germline ends. Here the CDR3 DNA reads TGCAGTGCTATAACGGTTTACGAGCAGTACTTC. Translation: CSAITVYEQYF.

This clonotype was seen ten or more times. This sequence joins TRBV5-1 and TRBJ2-6; 7 nucleotides agree with TRBD1. CDR3 length equals 15 residues. Germline V lookup: CDR1 SGHRS, CDR2 YFSETQ. The ends lost 2 bases at V and 4 bases at J; junction bases unmatched: 3. The CDR3 reads CASSFTGAGANVLTF. In nucleotides, the CDR3 is TGCGCCAGCAGCTTTACAGGGGCCGGGGCCAACGTCCTGACTTTC.

This clonotype was seen ten or more times. The rearrangement uses TRBV20-1 and TRBJ1-5, with unresolved D. V was pared by 5 bases and J by 0 bases, with 11 bases between. Germline loops: CDR1 DFQATT, CDR2 SNEGSKA (reference sequence). This CDR3 spans 14 amino acids. CDR3 nucleotides: TGCAGTGCTGTGGAAACGAATAGCAATCAGCCCCAGCATTTT. The encoded protein is CSAVETNSNQPQHF.

In its sample, this clonotype was seen a few times. CDR3 bases: TGTGCCAGCAGCTCACCAAACGACGGAAGGCTCAATGAAAAACTGTTTTTT. As protein: CASSSPNDGRLNEKLFF. V is TRBV11-2 and J is TRBJ1-4; no clear D gene. This CDR3 is built from 17 residues. Per the germline V gene, CDR1 is SGHAT and CDR2 is FQNNGV. V was trimmed by 4 bases and J by 5 bases, leaving 20 bases between them.

This clonotype has a count of ten or more. This chain joins TRBV6-1 and TRBJ2-5, with TRBD1 as a possible D gene (5 bases). Germline CDR1 MNHNS, CDR2 SASEGT. V lost 7 bases, J lost 4 bases, and 19 bases lay in between. CDR3 length: 15 residues. The CDR3 DNA sequence: TGTGCCAGCACCTTTCTAGGGGAATGGGGAGAGACCCAGTACTTC. It translates to CASTFLGEWGETQYF.